The rows below give T cell receptor beta chains drawn from one sample of a study of T cell responses to AZD1222 COVID-19 vaccine. TCRdb's copy holds only in-frame clones and misses some; the assay was immunoSEQ multiplex PCR. The table records 120,000 to 150,000 clones, about 81% of them present only once. This sample comprised peripheral blood, obtained on day 0 of MenACWY control vaccination. The origin of the receptors is an adult in good health. CDR3s include the opening cysteine and the closing phenylalanine or tryptophan. Each record gives: D gene, V gene, clone size, J gene, CDR3 DNA, CDR3 protein. A D gene is named only where the DNA matches it firmly. Size tells how often a clone was seen (once, few, many) or the class of an expanded clone, and some rows leave it out.

>NA|TRBV12-2|once|TRBJ1-2
TGTGCAAGTCGCTTAGAGACGGACAGGGGCTATGGCTACACCTTC
CASRLETDRGYGYTF
>TRBD1|TRBV28|NA|TRBJ2-5
TGTGCCAGCAGACCCAACAGGGGGCGGGTTGAGACCCAGTACTTC
CASRPNRGRVETQYF
>NA|TRBV6-1|NA|TRBJ2-3
TGTGCCAGCAGTGAGGGTCGGGGGGATACGCAGTATTTT
CASSEGRGDTQYF
>NA|TRBV5-1|few|TRBJ1-2
TGCGCCAGCAGGGAATCCAGGCACGTTGGCTATGGCTACACCTTC
CASRESRHVGYGYTF
>NA|TRBV15|few|TRBJ1-6
TGTGCCACCAGCAGAGAGGGGAACTATAATTCACCCCTCCACTTT
CATSREGNYNSPLHF
>TRBD2|TRBV12-5|NA|TRBJ2-3
TGTGCTAGTGGTACATCGGGCCGGGGGGGTAGCACAGATACGCAGTATTTT
CASGTSGRGGSTDTQYF
>TRBD1|TRBV19|NA|TRBJ2-7
TGTGCCAGTAGTTTGACAGGGGCGGGCGAGCAGTACTTC
CASSLTGAGEQYF
>TRBD2|TRBV6-5|NA|TRBJ2-1
TGTGCCAGCACGTGGCGGGGGGGCTGGGATGAGCAGTTCTTC
CASTWRGGWDEQFF
>NA|TRBV24-1|NA|TRBJ2-1
TGTGCCACCAGTGACCCATCAAGGGACAATGAGCAGTTCTTC
CATSDPSRDNEQFF
>TRBD1|TRBV2|NA|TRBJ1-4
TGTGCCAGCAGTAACAGGGGGAGGGAGGAAAAACTGTTTTTT
CASSNRGREEKLFF
>NA|TRBV15|NA|TRBJ1-1
TGTGCCACCAGAGAGGACCGGTGGGGGAACACTGAAGCTTTCTTT
CATREDRWGNTEAFF
>TRBD2|TRBV6-6|NA|TRBJ2-6
TGTGCCAGCAGTCCCGGACGGGGGGTAGAGCCTGGGGCCAACGTCCTGACTTTC
CASSPGRGVEPGANVLTF
>NA|TRBV2|NA|TRBJ1-2
TGTGCCAGCAGTGAGACGGGGGACTATGGCTACACCTTC
CASSETGDYGYTF
>NA|TRBV10-1|NA|TRBJ2-1
TGCGCCAGCAGTGAGTCGGGGACGTTATCCTACAATGAGCAGTTCTTC
CASSESGTLSYNEQFF
>NA|TRBV5-1|NA|TRBJ2-7
TGCGCCAGCAGCGCCCAGCCCCTAGGTAATGGGCAGTACTTC
CASSAQPLGNGQYF
>NA|TRBV11-2|few|TRBJ2-1
TGTGCCAGCAGCTTAGAGGTAGGGGCGGCTGGGTTCTTC
CASSLEVGAAGFF
>NA|TRBV6-5|NA|TRBJ1-2
TGTGCCAGCAGTTTCGGGGGGTCAGCTATCTATGGCTACACCTTC
CASSFGGSAIYGYTF
>TRBD2|TRBV24-1|NA|TRBJ2-3
TGTGCCACCAGTGACCCGCGGGGGGGAGTCTTGAATACGCAGTATTTT
CATSDPRGGVLNTQYF
>NA|TRBV5-1|NA|TRBJ2-3
TGCGCCAGCAGCGCCAGGTACTTCGAGGATACGCAGTATTTT
CASSARYFEDTQYF
>NA|TRBV21-1|once|TRBJ2-5
TGTGCCAGCAGCAAAGGCCGCAGACAAGAGACCCAGTACTTC
CASSKGRRQETQYF
>TRBD2|TRBV3-1/TRBV3-2|NA|TRBJ2-5
TGTGCCAGCAGCCAAGCCGGGGGACTACCCTCCCGGGAGACCCAGTACTTC
CASSQAGGLPSRETQYF
>NA|TRBV30|NA|TRBJ1-1
TGTGCCTGGAGGTCTCGGGGGAGTTGGACTGAAGCTTTCTTT
CAWRSRGSWTEAFF
>NA|TRBV6-1|few|TRBJ2-7
TGTGCCAGCAGTGAGTGGGCAGGAACCTACGAGCAGTACTTC
CASSEWAGTYEQYF
>NA|TRBV7-9|few|TRBJ1-1
TGTGCCAGCAGCTTCCCGAACACTGAAGCTTTCTTT
CASSFPNTEAFF
>NA|TRBV29-1|NA|TRBJ1-5
TGCAGCGTTGCCGCGCAGGTCAATCAGCCCCAGCATTTT
CSVAAQVNQPQHF
>NA|TRBV5-6|NA|TRBJ1-2
TGTGCCAGCAGCGATTCGTACTATGGCTACACCTTC
CASSDSYYGYTF
>TRBD1|TRBV7-9|NA|TRBJ1-4
TGTGCCAGCAGGGAGGGACAGGTGGGTTATGGCACTAATGAAAAACTGTTTTTT
CASREGQVGYGTNEKLFF
>NA|TRBV7-3|once|TRBJ1-5
TGTGCCAGCAGCCTCGCTCCGGGTCCCAATTATCCCCAGCATTTT
CASSLAPGPNYPQHF
>NA|TRBV11-2|NA|TRBJ1-5
TGTGCCAGCAGCTTAGAAAGGAATCAGCCCCAGCATTTT
CASSLERNQPQHF
>NA|TRBV5-1|NA|TRBJ1-2
TGCGCCAGCAGCAACTCCGGGACAACTAACTATGGCTACACCTTC
CASSNSGTTNYGYTF
>TRBD2|TRBV2|NA|TRBJ2-7
TGTGCCAGCAGGGGAGGGCTGGTTCCCTACGAGCAGTACTTC
CASRGGLVPYEQYF
>NA|TRBV19|NA|TRBJ2-2
TGTGCCAGTAGTACTGGACCCCCGCTCGCAGGAAGCTCCGGGGAGCTGTTTTTT
CASSTGPPLAGSSGELFF
>NA|TRBV6-5|NA|TRBJ1-4
TGTGCCAGCAGTTACGGGGTTGGTAATGAAAAACTGTTTTTT
CASSYGVGNEKLFF